This entry lists 26 T cell receptor beta chains sequenced from one sample in a study of CD8 T cells in Susac syndrome. RNA, at about 0.5 to 1 ug, was reverse transcribed with random hexamers. TCRdb re-analysed the immunoSEQ multiplex PCR reads in MiXCR, keeping a single row per CDR3 protein. The sample yields about 210,000 distinct CDR3 sequences, approximately 94% seen once. Material for sequencing was CD4+ T cells from PBMCs. These receptors all stem from a human donor with Susac syndrome.

This clonotype was observed once. The chain is built from TRBV7-8 and TRBJ2-1; perhaps D is TRBD1 or TRBD2 (5 bases each). The germline V gene has CDR1 SGHVS and CDR2 FQNEAQ. V lost 4 bases to trimming and J lost 4 bases, with 17 bases between them. CDR3 length: 16 amino acids. DNA for the CDR3: TGTGCCAGCAGCTCGGGCCCCGAGGGGTTGTACAATGAGCAGTTCTTC. Amino acids: CASSSGPEGLYNEQFF.

The chain combines TRBV7-2 with TRBJ2-6, with a tentative D call TRBD2 (5 bases). This CDR3 contains 16 residues. V lost 4 bases and J 0 bases, leaving 10 bases between the germline ends. The germline V gene encodes CDR1 SGHTA and CDR2 FQGNSA. CDR3 region: CASSSTSGSGANVLTF. CDR3 DNA sequence: TGTGCCAGCAGCTCCACCAGCGGCTCTGGGGCCAACGTCCTGACTTTC.

The rearrangement links TRBV29-1 to TRBJ1-2; D unresolved. Germline CDR1 and CDR2: SQVTM and ANQGSEA. The V gene lost 4 bases and the J gene lost 8 bases, with 11 bases spanning the gap. The length of the CDR3 is 11 residues. The CDR3 nucleotides read TGCAGCGTTGCCGGAGCGGGGGGCTACACCTTC. It translates to CSVAGAGGYTF.

This clonotype was detected only once. The chain's CDR3 is CASSEGGTEYEQYF. The CDR3 region has the DNA TGTGCCAGCAGTGAGGGGGGGACGGAATACGAGCAGTACTTC. This chain uses TRBV25-1 with TRBJ2-7; 7 nucleotides agree with TRBD2. The V gene's germline CDR1 is MGHDK and CDR2 SYGVNS. V lost 3 bases, J lost 4 bases, and 6 bases stayed unmatched. This CDR3 region has 14 residues.

This clonotype was counted once. The J gene is TRBJ2-2, the V gene TRBV11-2, with D tentatively TRBD1 or TRBD2 (6 bases each). The V gene lost 1 base and the J gene lost 6 bases, with 9 bases spanning the gap. CDR1 SGHAT and CDR2 FQNNGV come from the germline V gene. CDR3 length equals 14 residues. The CDR3: CASSLVRGPGELFF. CDR3 DNA sequence: TGTGCCAGCAGCTTAGTTCGGGGGCCCGGGGAGCTGTTTTTT.

This clonotype was seen a few times. The rearrangement uses TRBV2 and TRBJ1-1; D remains ambiguous. This CDR3 contains 13 residues. The germline V and J ends were trimmed by 5 bases and 0 bases, with 7 bases remaining between them. CDR1 and CDR2 from the germline V gene are SNHLY and FYNNEI. The CDR3 region is CASSQTVNTEAFF. The CDR3 DNA sequence: TGTGCCAGCAGTCAGACGGTGAACACTGAAGCTTTCTTT.

The chain uses TRBV19 and TRBJ2-1, with D perhaps TRBD1 (5 bases). Germline V gene lookup returns CDR1 LNHDA and CDR2 SQIVND (reference sequence). Trimming cost V 5 bases and J 9 bases, with 11 bases left between them. The CDR3 has 12 residues. The DNA of the CDR3 is TGTGCCAGTAGTTTCACAGACAGTGAGCAGTTCTTC. Translating it yields CASSFTDSEQFF. The whole variable domain, remainder taken from reference TRBV19 and TRBJ2-1, is DGGITQSPKYLFRKEGQNVTLSCEQNLNHDAMYWYRQDPGQGLRLIYYSQIVNDFQKGDIAEGYSVSREKKESFPLTVTSAQKNPTAFYLCASSFTDSEQFFGPGTRLTVL.

The chain employs TRBV5-1 and TRBJ2-3; D is possibly TRBD1 (5 bases). The V gene lost 1 base and the J gene lost 3 bases, with 9 bases spanning the gap. Per the germline V gene, CDR1 is SGHRS and CDR2 is YFSETQ. The CDR3 is made up of 14 amino acids. CDR3 nucleotide sequence: TGCGCCAGCAGCTTGAACAGGTGGACAGATACGCAGTATTTT. This sequence encodes CASSLNRWTDTQYF.

The V and J genes are TRBV4-1 and TRBJ1-2, with a possible D match to TRBD1 (6 bases). V was cut by 4 bases and J by 2 bases, with 17 bases left in between. Per the germline V gene, CDR1 is MGHRA and CDR2 is YSYEKL. CDR3 length: 16 residues. The chain's CDR3 is CASSPTRGRGNYGYTF. As DNA, the CDR3 is TGCGCCAGCAGCCCCACTCGGGGCAGGGGAAACTATGGCTACACCTTC.

The gene calls are TRBV30 and TRBJ2-2; 8 positions match TRBD1. The V segment lost 7 bases and the J segment 2 bases; nucleotides outside the gene matches: 6. CDR3 length: 14 amino acids. Looked up from germline, CDR1 is GTSNPN and CDR2 is SVGIG (reference sequence). The CDR3 loop reads CAFQGAPNTGELFF. CDR3 DNA: TGTGCCTTCCAGGGGGCTCCCAACACCGGGGAGCTGTTTTTT. Together with reference TRBV30 and TRBJ2-2, the CDR3 gives the full variable domain: SQTIHQWPATLVQPVGSPLSLECTVEGTSNPNLYWYRQAAGRGLQLLFYSVGIGQISSEVPQNLSASRPQDRQFILSSKKLLLSDSGFYLCAFQGAPNTGELFFGEGSRLTVL.

V gene TRBV6-5 combines with J gene TRBJ1-2; a weak D match, TRBD1 (5 bases). The CDR3 runs 14 residues. Trimming stripped 7 bases from V and 6 bases from J, with 18 bases between. The germline CDR1 and CDR2 sequences are MNHEY and SVGAGI. The CDR3 coding sequence is TGTGCCAGCACCACCACGTGGGGCGCTAATGGCTACACCTTC. Protein: CASTTTWGANGYTF.

The rearrangement uses TRBV7-2 and TRBJ2-5; 11 bases fit TRBD2. There are 18 residues in the CDR3. The germline gives CDR1 SGHTA, CDR2 FQGNSA. The V segment lost 1 base and the J segment 5 bases; nucleotides outside the gene matches: 12. The CDR3 reads CASSLESPASGGWETQYF. CDR3 in DNA: TGTGCCAGCAGCTTAGAGTCCCCGGCTAGCGGGGGGTGGGAGACCCAGTACTTC.

The chain recombines TRBV4-2 with TRBJ2-7, with D uncertain. The CDR3 covers 16 residues. The germline V gene has CDR1 LGHNA and CDR2 YNFKEQ. Trimming took 0 bases from V and 3 from J, leaving 15 bases between them. The CDR3 DNA follows: TGTGCCAGCAGCCAAGATTATTACTCTGGGGACTACGAGCAGTACTTC. Its protein is CASSQDYYSGDYEQYF.

This clonotype is a singleton in its sample. The chain combines TRBV27 with TRBJ1-5; 8 bases line up with TRBD1. Germline V gene sequence: CDR1 MNHEY, CDR2 SMNVEV (reference sequence). Trimming cost V 7 bases and J 4 bases; bases outside gene matches: 9. The CDR3 loop spans 15 amino acids. This CDR3 is CASTAGQGVNQPQHF. The DNA for the CDR3 is TGTGCCAGCACCGCTGGACAGGGCGTTAATCAGCCCCAGCATTTT.

The chain combines TRBV20-1 with TRBJ1-2; TRBD1 might be the D (5 bases). The CDR3 is 12 residues long. V was clipped by 1 base and J by 7 bases, with 10 bases between them. Germline CDR1 is DFQATT and CDR2 is SNEGSKA (reference sequence). CDR3 protein: CSARGAGGGYTF. The CDR3 DNA sequence: TGCAGTGCTAGAGGCGCCGGGGGTGGCTACACCTTC.

This rearrangement joins TRBV20-1 to TRBJ2-7; no definite D call. There are 12 residues in the CDR3. V gave up 8 bases and J gave up 1 base, with 12 bases separating them. Germline V gene sequence: CDR1 DFQATT, CDR2 SNEGSKA (reference sequence). The CDR3 loop reads CSTPLGSYEQYF. CDR3 nucleotide sequence: TGCAGTACCCCCCTTGGGTCCTACGAGCAGTACTTC.

This clonotype occurred once. The chain recombines TRBV29-1 with TRBJ2-2, with TRBD2 matching 11 bases. V lost 4 bases to trimming and J lost 4 bases; unmatched junction nucleotides: 8. The V gene's germline CDR1 is SQVTM and CDR2 ANQGSEA. There are 16 residues in the CDR3. CDR3 in DNA: TGCAGCGTTGCCGCTAGCGGGGGGACTTCCACCGGGGAGCTGTTTTTT. It translates to CSVAASGGTSTGELFF.

The rearrangement links TRBV29-1 to TRBJ2-4; 10 bases match TRBD1. Germline trimming cut 6 bases from V and 8 bases from J; bases unmatched to any gene: 10. The CDR3 extends over 14 amino acids. In germline, CDR1 is SQVTM, CDR2 ANQGSEA. The chain's CDR3 is CSVELGQGRDIQYF. The CDR3, as DNA: TGCAGCGTAGAGTTGGGACAGGGGCGCGACATTCAGTACTTC.

The CDR3 region has the DNA TGTGCCAGCAGAACCGGGGCAGAGCAAGAGACCCAGTACTTC. Its protein product is CASRTGAEQETQYF. The V and J genes are TRBV18 and TRBJ2-5; possibly TRBD1 or TRBD2 for D (5 bases each). The CDR3 runs 14 residues. In germline, CDR1 is KGHSH, CDR2 LQKENI. The V end was cut by 8 bases, the J end by 2 bases, with 15 bases between. Filled out from reference TRBV18 and TRBJ2-5, the complete variable domain reads NAGVMQNPRHLVRRRGQEARLRCSPMKGHSHVYWYRQLPEEGLKFMVYLQKENIIDESGMPKERFSAEFPKEGPSILRIQQVVRGDSAAYFCASRTGAEQETQYFGPGTRLLVL.

The V gene is TRBV12-3 or TRBV12-4, the J gene TRBJ2-2; 7 bases map to TRBD2. V shed 5 bases, J shed 5 bases, and the junction held 11 bases outside the gene matches. This CDR3 has 16 amino acids. In DNA, the CDR3 is TGTGCCAGCAGTCCCCCCCCTCGGGGAGGGACCGGGGAGCTGTTTTTT. As protein: CASSPPPRGGTGELFF.

This rearrangement joins TRBV30 to TRBJ1-1; D remains unclear. Germline V gene sequence: CDR1 GTSNPN, CDR2 SVGIG (reference sequence). Trimming pared 1 base from V and 4 bases from J, leaving 10 bases between. The CDR3 covers 13 residues. DNA of the CDR3: TGTGCCTGGAGTGAGGGCTATCGCACTGAAGCTTTCTTT. Residues: CAWSEGYRTEAFF.

The chain recombines TRBV30 with TRBJ1-1; D may be TRBD1 (6 bases). Trimming pared 1 base from V and 2 bases from J, leaving 11 bases between. Germline CDR1 GTSNPN, CDR2 SVGIG (reference sequence). The CDR3 spans 14 residues. The CDR3 protein is CAWSGGHENTEAFF. For the CDR3, the DNA is TGTGCCTGGAGTGGGGGACATGAAAACACTGAAGCTTTCTTT.

The chain joins TRBV20-1 to TRBJ2-1; no definite D call. From germline, CDR1 is DFQATT and CDR2 SNEGSKA (reference sequence). The CDR3 consists of 14 residues. Trimming removed 5 bases from V and 0 bases from J, with 11 bases in between. The CDR3 loop reads CSAQAFSSYNEQFF. The CDR3 DNA reads as TGCAGTGCTCAGGCCTTTAGCTCCTACAATGAGCAGTTCTTC.

This chain connects TRBV7-9 to TRBJ1-2, with 10 bases identical to TRBD1. V dropped 5 bases and J dropped 8; count of bases not matched to a gene: 5. The germline V gene encodes CDR1 SEHNR and CDR2 FQNEAQ (reference sequence). The CDR3 is made up of 13 amino acids. CDR3 coding DNA: TGTGCCAGCAGCCCCGGGACAGGGGAAGGCTACACCTTC. Residues: CASSPGTGEGYTF.

V usage is TRBV7-8 and J usage is TRBJ2-5; D not resolved. Germline V gene data show CDR1 as SGHVS and CDR2 as FQNEAQ. This CDR3 is 12 amino acids long. The germline V and J ends were trimmed by 1 base and 7 bases, with 7 bases remaining between them. The chain's CDR3 is CASSLVRGTQYF. The CDR3 DNA reads TGTGCCAGCAGCTTAGTTCGCGGGACCCAGTACTTC.

The chain links TRBV28 to TRBJ1-1; D is perhaps TRBD1 (5 bases). CDR1 is MDHEN and CDR2 is SYDVKM in the germline V gene. The CDR3 loop spans 17 amino acids. Trimming took 7 bases from V and 0 from J, leaving 21 bases between them. The chain's CDR3 is CASIPLRRVGMNTEAFF. CDR3 in DNA: TGTGCCAGCATCCCCCTCCGCAGGGTGGGGATGAACACTGAAGCTTTCTTT.